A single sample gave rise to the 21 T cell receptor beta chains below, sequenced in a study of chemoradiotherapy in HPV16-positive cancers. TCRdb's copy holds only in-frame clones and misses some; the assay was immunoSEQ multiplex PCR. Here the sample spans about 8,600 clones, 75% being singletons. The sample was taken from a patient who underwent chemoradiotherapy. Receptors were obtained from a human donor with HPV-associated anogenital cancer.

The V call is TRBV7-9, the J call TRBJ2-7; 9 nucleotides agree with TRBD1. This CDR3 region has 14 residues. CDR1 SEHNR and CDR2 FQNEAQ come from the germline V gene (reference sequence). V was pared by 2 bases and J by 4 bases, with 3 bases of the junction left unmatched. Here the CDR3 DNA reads TGTGCCAGCAGCTTACTAGACAGGGGGTACGAGCAGTACTTC. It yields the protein CASSLLDRGYEQYF. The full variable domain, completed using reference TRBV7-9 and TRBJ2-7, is DTGVSQNPRHKITKRGQNVTFRCDPISEHNRLYWYRQTLGQGPEFLTYFQNEAQLEKSRLLSDRFSAERPKGSFSTLEIQRTEQGDSAMYLCASSLLDRGYEQYFGPGTRLTVT.

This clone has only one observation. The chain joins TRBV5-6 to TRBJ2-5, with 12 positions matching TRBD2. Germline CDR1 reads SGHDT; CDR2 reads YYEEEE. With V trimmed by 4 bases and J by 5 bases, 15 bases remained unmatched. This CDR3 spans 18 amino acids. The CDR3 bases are TGTGCCAGCAGCAAGAGGACTAGCGGGATGCAGCCGTGGGAGACCCAGTACTTC. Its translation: CASSKRTSGMQPWETQYF.

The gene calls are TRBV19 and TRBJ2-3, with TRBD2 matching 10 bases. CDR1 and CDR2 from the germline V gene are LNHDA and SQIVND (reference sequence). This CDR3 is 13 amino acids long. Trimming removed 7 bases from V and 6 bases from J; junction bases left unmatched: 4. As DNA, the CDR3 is TGTGCCAGTAAAAGCGGGAGGGTCGATACGCAGTATTTT. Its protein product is CASKSGRVDTQYF. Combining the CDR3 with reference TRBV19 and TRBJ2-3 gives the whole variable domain DGGITQSPKYLFRKEGQNVTLSCEQNLNHDAMYWYRQDPGQGLRLIYYSQIVNDFQKGDIAEGYSVSREKKESFPLTVTSAQKNPTAFYLCASKSGRVDTQYFGPGTRLTVL.

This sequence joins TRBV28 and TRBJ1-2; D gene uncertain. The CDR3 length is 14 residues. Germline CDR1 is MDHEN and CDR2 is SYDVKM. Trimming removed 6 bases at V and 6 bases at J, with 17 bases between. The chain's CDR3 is CASSPISLFDGYTF. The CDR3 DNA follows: TGTGCCAGCAGCCCTATAAGCCTCTTCGATGGCTACACCTTC.

The CDR3 DNA reads as TGTGCCAGCAGCTTGGGGTTTGCAACTAATGAAAAACTGTTTTTT. This gives the protein CASSLGFATNEKLFF. This chain joins TRBV5-4 and TRBJ1-4; unclear D gene. The CDR3 totals 15 residues. V gave up 0 bases and J gave up 0 bases, with 6 bases separating them. Germline V CDR1 and CDR2: SGHNT, YYREEE (reference sequence).

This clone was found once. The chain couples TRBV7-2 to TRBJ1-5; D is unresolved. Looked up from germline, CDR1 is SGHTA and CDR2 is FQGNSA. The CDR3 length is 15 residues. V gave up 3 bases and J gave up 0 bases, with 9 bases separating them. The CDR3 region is CASSFSGDSNQPQHF. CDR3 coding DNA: TGTGCCAGCAGCTTCTCCGGGGATAGCAATCAGCCCCAGCATTTT.

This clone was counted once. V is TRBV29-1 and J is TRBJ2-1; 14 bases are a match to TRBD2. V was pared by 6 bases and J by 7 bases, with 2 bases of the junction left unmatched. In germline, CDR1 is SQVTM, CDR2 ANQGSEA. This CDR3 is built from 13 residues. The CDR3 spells CSVTSGGANEQFF. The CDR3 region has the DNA TGCAGCGTGACTAGCGGGGGGGCGAATGAGCAGTTCTTC.

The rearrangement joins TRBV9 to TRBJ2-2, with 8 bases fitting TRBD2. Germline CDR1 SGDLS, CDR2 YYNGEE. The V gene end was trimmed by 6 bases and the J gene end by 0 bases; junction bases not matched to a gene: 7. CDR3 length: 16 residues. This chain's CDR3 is CASTPTGLANTGELFF. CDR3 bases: TGTGCCAGCACTCCCACGGGACTAGCGAACACCGGGGAGCTGTTTTTT.

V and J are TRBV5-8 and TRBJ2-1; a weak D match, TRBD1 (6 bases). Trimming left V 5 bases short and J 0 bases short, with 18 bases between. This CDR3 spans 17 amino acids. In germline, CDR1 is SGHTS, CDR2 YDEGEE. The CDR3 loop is CASSRSLGTRSYNEQFF. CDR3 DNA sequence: TGTGCCAGCAGTCGTAGCTTGGGGACACGCTCCTACAATGAGCAGTTCTTC.

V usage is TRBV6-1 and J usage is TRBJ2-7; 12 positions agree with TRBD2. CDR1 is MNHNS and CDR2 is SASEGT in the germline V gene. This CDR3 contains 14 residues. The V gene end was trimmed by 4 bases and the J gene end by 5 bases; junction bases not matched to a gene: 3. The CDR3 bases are TGTGCCAGCAGTGGGACTAGCGGGACCAACGAGCAGTACTTC. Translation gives CASSGTSGTNEQYF.

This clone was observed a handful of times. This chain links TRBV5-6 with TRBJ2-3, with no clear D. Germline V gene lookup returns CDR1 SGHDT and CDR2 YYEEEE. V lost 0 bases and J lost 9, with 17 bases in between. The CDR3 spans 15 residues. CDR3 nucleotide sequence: TGTGCCAGCAGCTTGGAAGGGTACAACACCCGGACGCAGTATTTT. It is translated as CASSLEGYNTRTQYF.

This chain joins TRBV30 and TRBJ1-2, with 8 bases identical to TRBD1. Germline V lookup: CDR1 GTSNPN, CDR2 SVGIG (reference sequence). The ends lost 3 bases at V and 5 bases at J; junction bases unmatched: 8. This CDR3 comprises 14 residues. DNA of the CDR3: TGTGCCTGGAGCACAGGGGGGCTCGGGTATGGCTACACCTTC. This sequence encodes CAWSTGGLGYGYTF. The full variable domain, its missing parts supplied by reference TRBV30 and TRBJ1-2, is SQTIHQWPATLVQPVGSPLSLECTVEGTSNPNLYWYRQAAGRGLQLLFYSVGIGQISSEVPQNLSASRPQDRQFILSSKKLLLSDSGFYLCAWSTGGLGYGYTFGSGTRLTVV.

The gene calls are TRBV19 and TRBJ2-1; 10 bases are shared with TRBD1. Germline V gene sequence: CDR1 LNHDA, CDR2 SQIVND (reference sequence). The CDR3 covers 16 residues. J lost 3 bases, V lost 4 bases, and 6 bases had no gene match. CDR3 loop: CASSSLDRGDYNEQFF. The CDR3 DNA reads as TGTGCCAGTAGTAGCCTGGACAGGGGGGACTACAATGAGCAGTTCTTC.

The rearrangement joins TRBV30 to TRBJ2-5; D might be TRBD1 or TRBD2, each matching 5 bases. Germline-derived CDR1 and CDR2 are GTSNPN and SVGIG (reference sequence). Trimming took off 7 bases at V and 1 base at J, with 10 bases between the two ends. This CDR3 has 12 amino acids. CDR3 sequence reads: CASGAGQETQYF. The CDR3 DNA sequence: TGTGCCTCCGGGGCGGGCCAAGAGACCCAGTACTTC.

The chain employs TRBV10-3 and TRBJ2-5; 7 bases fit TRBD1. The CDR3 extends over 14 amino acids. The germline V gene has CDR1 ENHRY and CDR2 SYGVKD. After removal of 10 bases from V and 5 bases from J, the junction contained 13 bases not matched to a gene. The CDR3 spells CATIEQGNKETQYF. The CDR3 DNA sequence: TGTGCCACTATCGAACAGGGGAACAAGGAGACCCAGTACTTC.

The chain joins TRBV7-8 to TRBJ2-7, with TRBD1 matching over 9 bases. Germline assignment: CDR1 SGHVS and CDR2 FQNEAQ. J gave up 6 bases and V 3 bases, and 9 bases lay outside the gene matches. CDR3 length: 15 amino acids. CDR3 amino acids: CASSFQYRGRGEQYF. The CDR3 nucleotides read TGTGCCAGCAGCTTCCAATACAGGGGGCGCGGCGAGCAGTACTTC.

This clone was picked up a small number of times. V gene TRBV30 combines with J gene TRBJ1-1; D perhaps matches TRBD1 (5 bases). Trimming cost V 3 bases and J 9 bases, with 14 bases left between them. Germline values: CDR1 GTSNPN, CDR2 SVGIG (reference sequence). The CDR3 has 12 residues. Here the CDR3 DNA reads TGTGCCTGGAGCCAGGGAAAGACTAAAGCTTTCTTT. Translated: CAWSQGKTKAFF.

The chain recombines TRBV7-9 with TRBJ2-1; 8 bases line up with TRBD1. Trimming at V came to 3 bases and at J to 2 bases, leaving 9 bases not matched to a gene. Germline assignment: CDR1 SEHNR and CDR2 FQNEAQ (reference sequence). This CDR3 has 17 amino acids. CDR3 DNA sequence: TGTGCCAGCAGCTTCCCAGGGGGCTCCCTTACCTACAATGAGCAGTTCTTC. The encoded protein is CASSFPGGSLTYNEQFF.

Written as DNA, the CDR3 is TGTGCCAGCAGTCCCCCCGGGACTAGCTACGACGAGCAGTACTTC. Translation: CASSPPGTSYDEQYF. This chain links TRBV27 with TRBJ2-7, with TRBD2 matching over 9 bases. CDR3 length: 15 amino acids. Germline trimming cut 5 bases from V and 5 bases from J; bases unmatched to any gene: 10. Per the germline V gene, CDR1 is MNHEY and CDR2 is SMNVEV (reference sequence).

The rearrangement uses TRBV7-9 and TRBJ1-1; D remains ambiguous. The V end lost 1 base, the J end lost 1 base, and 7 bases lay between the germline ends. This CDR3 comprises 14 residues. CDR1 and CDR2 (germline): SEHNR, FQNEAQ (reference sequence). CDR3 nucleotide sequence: TGTGCCAGCAGCTTAGACTGGGCGAACACTGAAGCTTTCTTT. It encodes CASSLDWANTEAFF. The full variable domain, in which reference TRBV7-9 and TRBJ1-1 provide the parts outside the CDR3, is DTGVSQNPRHKITKRGQNVTFRCDPISEHNRLYWYRQTLGQGPEFLTYFQNEAQLEKSRLLSDRFSAERPKGSFSTLEIQRTEQGDSAMYLCASSLDWANTEAFFGQGTRLTVV.

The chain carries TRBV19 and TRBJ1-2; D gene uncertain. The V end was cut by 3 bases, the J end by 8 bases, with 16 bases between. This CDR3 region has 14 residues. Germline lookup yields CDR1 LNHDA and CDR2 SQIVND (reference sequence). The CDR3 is CASSIGQRIGGYTF. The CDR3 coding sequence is TGTGCCAGTAGTATCGGGCAGCGGATCGGAGGCTACACCTTC.